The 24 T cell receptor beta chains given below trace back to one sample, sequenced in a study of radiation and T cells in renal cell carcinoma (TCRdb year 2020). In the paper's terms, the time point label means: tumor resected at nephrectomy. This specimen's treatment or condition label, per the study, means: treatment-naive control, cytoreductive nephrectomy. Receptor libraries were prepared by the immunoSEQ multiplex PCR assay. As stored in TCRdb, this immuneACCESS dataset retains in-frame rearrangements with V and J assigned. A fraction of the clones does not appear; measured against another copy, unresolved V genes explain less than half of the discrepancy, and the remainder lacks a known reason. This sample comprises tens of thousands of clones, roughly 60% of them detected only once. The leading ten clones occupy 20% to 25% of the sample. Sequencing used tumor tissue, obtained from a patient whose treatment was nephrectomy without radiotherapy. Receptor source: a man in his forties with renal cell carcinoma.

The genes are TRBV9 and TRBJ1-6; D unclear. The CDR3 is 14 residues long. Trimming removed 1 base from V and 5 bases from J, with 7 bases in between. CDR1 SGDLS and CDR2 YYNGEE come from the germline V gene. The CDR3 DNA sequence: TGTGCCAGCAGCGTAATGTGGGATAATTCACCCCTCCACTTT. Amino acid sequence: CASSVMWDNSPLHF.

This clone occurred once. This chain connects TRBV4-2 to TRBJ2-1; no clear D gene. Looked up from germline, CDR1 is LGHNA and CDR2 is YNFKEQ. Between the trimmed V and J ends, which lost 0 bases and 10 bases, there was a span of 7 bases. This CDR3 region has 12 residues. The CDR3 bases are TGTGCCAGCAGCCAAGATCTGCGGGAGCAGTTCTTC. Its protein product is CASSQDLREQFF.

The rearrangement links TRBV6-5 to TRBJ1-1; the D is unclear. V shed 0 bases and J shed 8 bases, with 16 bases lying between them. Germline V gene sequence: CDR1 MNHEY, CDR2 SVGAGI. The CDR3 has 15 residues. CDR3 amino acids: CASSYSIGYGGEAFF. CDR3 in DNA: TGTGCCAGCAGTTACTCTATCGGGTATGGAGGGGAAGCTTTCTTT.

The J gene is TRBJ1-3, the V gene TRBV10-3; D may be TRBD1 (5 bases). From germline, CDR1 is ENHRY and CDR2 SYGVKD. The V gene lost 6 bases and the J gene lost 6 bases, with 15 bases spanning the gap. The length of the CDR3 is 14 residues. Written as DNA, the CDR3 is TGTGCCATCAGGGCCGGGGCCGAGCCAAACACCATATATTTT. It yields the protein CAIRAGAEPNTIYF.

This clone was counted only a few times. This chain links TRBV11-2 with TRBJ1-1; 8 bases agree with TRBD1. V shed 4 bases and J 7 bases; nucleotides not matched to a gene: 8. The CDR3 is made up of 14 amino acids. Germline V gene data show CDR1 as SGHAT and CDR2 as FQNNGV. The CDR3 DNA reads TGTGCCAGCAGCTACGACAGGGGCGCCAGTGAAGCTTTCTTT. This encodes CASSYDRGASEAFF.

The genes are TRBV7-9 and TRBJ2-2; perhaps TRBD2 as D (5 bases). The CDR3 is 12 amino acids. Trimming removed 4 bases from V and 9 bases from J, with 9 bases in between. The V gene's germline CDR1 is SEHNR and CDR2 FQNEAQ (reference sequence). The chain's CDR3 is CASSSGSRELFF. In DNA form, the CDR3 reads TGTGCCAGCAGCTCGGGAAGCCGGGAGCTGTTTTTT.

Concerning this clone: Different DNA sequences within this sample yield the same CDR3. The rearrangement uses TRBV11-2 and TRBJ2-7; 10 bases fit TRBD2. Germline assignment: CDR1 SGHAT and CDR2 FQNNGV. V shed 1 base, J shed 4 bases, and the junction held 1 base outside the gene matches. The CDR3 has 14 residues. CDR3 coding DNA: TGTGCCAGCAGCTTAGGACTAGCGGGTTACGAGCAGTACTTC. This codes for CASSLGLAGYEQYF.

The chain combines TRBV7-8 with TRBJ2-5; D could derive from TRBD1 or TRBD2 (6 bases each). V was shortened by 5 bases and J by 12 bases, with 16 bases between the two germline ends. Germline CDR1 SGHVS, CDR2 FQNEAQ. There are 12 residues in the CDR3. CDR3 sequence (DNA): TGTGCCAGCAGCCCAAGGGGGGTGTTGGAGTACTTC. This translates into CASSPRGVLEYF.

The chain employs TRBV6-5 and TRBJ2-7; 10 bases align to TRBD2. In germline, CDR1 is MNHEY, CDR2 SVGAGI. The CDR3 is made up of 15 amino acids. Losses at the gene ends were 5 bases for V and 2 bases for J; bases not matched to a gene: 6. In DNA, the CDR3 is TGTGCCAGCAGTGGAGGGACTAGCGTTCCCTACGAGCAGTACTTC. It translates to CASSGGTSVPYEQYF.

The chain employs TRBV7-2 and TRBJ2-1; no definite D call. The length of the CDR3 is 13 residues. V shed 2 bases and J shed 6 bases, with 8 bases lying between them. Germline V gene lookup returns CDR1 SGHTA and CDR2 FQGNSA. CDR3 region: CASSLTGVNEQFF. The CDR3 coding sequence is TGTGCCAGCAGCTTAACCGGTGTCAATGAGCAGTTCTTC.

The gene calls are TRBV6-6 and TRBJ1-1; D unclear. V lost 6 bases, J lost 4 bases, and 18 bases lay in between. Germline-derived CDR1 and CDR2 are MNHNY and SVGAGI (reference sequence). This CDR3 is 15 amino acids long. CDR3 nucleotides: TGTGCCAGCAGCCAGCCCAACGGCGTCGGCACTGAAGCTTTCTTT. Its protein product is CASSQPNGVGTEAFF.

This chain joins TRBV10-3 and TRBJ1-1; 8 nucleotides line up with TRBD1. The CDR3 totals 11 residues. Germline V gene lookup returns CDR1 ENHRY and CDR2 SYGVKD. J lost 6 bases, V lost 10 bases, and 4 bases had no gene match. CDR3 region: CASGQGPEAFF. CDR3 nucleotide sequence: TGTGCCAGTGGACAGGGCCCTGAAGCTTTCTTT.

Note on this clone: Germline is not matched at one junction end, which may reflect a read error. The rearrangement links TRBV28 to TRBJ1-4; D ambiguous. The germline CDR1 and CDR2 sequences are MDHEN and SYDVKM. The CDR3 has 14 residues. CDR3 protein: CASTLGRFDEKLFF. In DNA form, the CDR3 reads TGTGCCAGCACTTTAGGACGATTCGATGAAAAACTGTTTTTT.

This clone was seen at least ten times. Written as DNA, the CDR3 is TGTGCCAGCAGCTTACGGGAGAACACTGAAGCTTTCTTT. Translating it yields CASSLRENTEAFF. V gene TRBV11-2 combines with J gene TRBJ1-1, with unresolved D. Trimming cost V 2 bases and J 1 base, with 5 bases left between them. Germline V gene lookup returns CDR1 SGHAT and CDR2 FQNNGV. This CDR3 is built from 13 residues.

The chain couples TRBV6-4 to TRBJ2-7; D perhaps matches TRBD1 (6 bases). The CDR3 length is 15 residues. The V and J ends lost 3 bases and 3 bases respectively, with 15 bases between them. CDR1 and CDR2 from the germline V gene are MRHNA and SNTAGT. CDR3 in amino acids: CASSDSEQGGYEQYF. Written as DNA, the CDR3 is TGTGCCAGCAGTGATTCCGAACAGGGCGGCTACGAGCAGTACTTC.

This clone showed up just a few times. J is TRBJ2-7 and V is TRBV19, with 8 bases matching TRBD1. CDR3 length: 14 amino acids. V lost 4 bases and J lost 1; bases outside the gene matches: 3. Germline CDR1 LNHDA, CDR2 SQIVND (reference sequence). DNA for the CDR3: TGTGCCAGTAGTAAGGGACAGGTATCCTACGAGCAGTACGTC. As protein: CASSKGQVSYEQYV.

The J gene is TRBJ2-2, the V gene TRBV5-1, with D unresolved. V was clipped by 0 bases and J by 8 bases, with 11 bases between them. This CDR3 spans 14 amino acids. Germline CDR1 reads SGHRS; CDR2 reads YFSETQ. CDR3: CASSLVAEKGELFF. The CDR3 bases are TGCGCCAGCAGCTTGGTGGCAGAGAAGGGGGAGCTGTTTTTT. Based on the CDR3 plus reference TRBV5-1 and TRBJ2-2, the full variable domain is KAGVTQTPRYLIKTRGQQVTLSCSPISGHRSVSWYQQTPGQGLQFLFEYFSETQRNKGNFPGRFSGRQFSNSRSEMNVSTLELGDSALYLCASSLVAEKGELFFGEGSRLTVL.

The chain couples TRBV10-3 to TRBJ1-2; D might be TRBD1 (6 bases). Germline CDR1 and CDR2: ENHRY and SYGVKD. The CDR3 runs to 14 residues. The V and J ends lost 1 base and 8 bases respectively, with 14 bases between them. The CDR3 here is CAISEWTQGTGYTF. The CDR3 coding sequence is TGTGCCATCAGTGAGTGGACACAGGGAACGGGCTACACCTTC.

This CDR3 is CASSIDFKQFF. The CDR3 region has the DNA TGTGCCAGTAGTATAGATTTTAAGCAGTTCTTC. The rearrangement joins TRBV19 to TRBJ2-1; D unresolved. Germline V gene data show CDR1 as LNHDA and CDR2 as SQIVND (reference sequence). V lost 0 bases and J lost 11, with 5 bases in between. This CDR3 spans 11 amino acids.

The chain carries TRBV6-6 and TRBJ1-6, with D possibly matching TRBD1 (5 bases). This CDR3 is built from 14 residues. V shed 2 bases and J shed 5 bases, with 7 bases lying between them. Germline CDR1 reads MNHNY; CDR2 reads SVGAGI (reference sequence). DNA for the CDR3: TGTGCCAGCAGTTACCAGGGAGATAATTCACCCCTCCACTTT. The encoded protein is CASSYQGDNSPLHF.

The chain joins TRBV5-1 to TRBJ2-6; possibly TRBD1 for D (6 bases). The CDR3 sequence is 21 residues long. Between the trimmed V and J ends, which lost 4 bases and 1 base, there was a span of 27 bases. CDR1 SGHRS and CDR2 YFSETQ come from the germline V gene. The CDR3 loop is CASSLSSGRGTFRSGANVLTF. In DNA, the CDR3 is TGCGCCAGCAGCCTTAGTTCGGGCAGGGGCACATTTAGGTCTGGGGCCAACGTCCTGACTTTC.

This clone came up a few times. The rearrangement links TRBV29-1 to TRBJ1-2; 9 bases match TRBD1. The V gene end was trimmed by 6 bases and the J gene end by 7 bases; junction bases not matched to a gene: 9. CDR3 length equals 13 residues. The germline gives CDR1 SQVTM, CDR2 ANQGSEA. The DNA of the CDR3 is TGCAGCGTCGGAAGACCGACAGGGGGTGGCTACACCTTC. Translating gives CSVGRPTGGGYTF.

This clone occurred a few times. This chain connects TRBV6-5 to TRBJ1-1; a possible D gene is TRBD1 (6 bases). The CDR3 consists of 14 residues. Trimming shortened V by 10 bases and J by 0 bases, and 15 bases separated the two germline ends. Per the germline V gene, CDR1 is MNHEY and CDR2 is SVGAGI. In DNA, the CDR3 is TGTGCCACCAGCAGGGGACACTTGAACACTGAAGCTTTCTTT. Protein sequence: CATSRGHLNTEAFF.

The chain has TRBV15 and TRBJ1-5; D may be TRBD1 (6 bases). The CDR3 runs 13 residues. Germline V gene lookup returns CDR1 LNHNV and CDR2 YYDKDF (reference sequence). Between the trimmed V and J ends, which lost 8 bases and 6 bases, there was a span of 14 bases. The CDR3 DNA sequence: TGTGCCACCGCTACAGGGCAAAGTCAGCCCCAGCATTTT. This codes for CATATGQSQPQHF.